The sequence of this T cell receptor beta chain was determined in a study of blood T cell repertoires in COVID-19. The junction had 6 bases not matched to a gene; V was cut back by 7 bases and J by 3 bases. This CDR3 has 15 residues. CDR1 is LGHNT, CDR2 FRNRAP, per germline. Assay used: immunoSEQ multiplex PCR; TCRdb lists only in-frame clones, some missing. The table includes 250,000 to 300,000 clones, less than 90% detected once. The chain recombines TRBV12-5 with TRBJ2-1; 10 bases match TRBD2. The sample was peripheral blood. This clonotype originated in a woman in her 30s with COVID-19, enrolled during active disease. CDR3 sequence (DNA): TGTGCTAGTGCCAATAGCGGGGGGAGCTACAATGAGCAGTTCTTC. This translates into CASANSGGSYNEQFF.